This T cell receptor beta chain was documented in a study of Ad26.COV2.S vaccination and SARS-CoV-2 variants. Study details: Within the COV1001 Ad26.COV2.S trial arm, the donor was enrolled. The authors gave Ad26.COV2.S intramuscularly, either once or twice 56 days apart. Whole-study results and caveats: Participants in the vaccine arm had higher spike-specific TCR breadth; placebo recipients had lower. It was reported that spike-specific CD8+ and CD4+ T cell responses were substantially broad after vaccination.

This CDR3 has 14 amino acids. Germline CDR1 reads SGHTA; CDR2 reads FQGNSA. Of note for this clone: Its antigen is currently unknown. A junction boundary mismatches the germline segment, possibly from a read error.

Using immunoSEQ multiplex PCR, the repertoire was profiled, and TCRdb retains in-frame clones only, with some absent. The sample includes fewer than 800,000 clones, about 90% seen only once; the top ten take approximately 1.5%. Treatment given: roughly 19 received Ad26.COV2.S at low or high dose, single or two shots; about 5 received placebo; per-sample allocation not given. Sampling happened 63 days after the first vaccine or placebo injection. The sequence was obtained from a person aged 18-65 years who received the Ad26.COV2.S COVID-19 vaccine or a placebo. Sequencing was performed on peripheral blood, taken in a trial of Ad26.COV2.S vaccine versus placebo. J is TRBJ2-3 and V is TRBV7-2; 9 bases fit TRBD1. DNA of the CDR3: TGTGCCAGCAGCTCGGGACAGGGAAACAGATGGTCCTCTTTT. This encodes CASSSGQGNRWSSF. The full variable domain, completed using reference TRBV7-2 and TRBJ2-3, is GAGVSQSPSNKVTEKGKDVELRCDPISGHTALYWYRQSLGQGLEFLIYFQGNSAPDKSGLPSDRFSAERTGGSVSTLTIQRTQQEDSAVYLCASSSGQGNRWSSFGPGTRLTVL.